This is a list of T cell receptor beta chains from one sample in a study of blood T cell repertoires in COVID-19. Some clones are missing from TCRdb's copy, which holds only in-frame ones; the method was immunoSEQ multiplex PCR. The sample has tens of thousands of clones; 82% are singletons. Source material: peripheral blood. The receptors originated from a human donor in a cohort sampled during active COVID-19. Both conserved end residues are part of each CDR3. The D gene is left open where the match is weak. The size field is filled for only some rows; it gives once, few, many or a size class.

-	TRBV5-1	-	TRBJ2-7	CASSLEGASYEQYF	TGCGCCAGCAGCTTAGAGGGAGCTTCCTACGAGCAGTACTTC
-	TRBV7-3	-	TRBJ2-3	CASSSRTAPDTQYF	TGTGCCAGCAGCTCTCGGACAGCGCCAGATACGCAGTATTTT
TRBD1	TRBV5-1	-	TRBJ2-1	CASSSGQGREQFF	TGCGCCAGCAGCTCGGGACAGGGTCGTGAGCAGTTCTTC
TRBD1	TRBV30	-	TRBJ1-4	CAWRGQGATNEKLFF	TGTGCCTGGAGGGGACAGGGTGCAACTAATGAAAAACTGTTTTTT
-	TRBV30	-	TRBJ1-5	CAWRADSNQPQHF	TGTGCCTGGAGGGCGGATAGCAATCAGCCCCAGCATTTT
-	TRBV4-1	-	TRBJ1-5	CASSQDFNGREPQHF	TGCGCCAGCAGCCAAGATTTTAACGGGAGGGAGCCCCAGCATTTT
-	TRBV21-1	-	TRBJ2-1	CASSFPRQKPTDNEQFF	TGTGCCAGCAGCTTCCCCCGACAGAAACCTACAGACAATGAGCAGTTCTTC
-	TRBV29-1	-	TRBJ1-1	CSVVGQLNTEAFF	TGCAGCGTTGTTGGACAGCTGAACACTGAAGCTTTCTTT
TRBD2	TRBV5-1	-	TRBJ2-6	CASSLSGLASGANVLTF	TGCGCCAGCAGCTTGAGCGGACTAGCTAGTGGGGCCAACGTCCTGACTTTC
-	TRBV6-5	-	TRBJ1-2	CASRGRVHYGYTF	TGTGCCAGCAGGGGCAGGGTACACTATGGCTACACCTTC
-	TRBV7-6	few	TRBJ2-7	CASSLGGASYEQYF	TGTGCCAGCAGCTTGGGGGGGGCCTCCTACGAGCAGTACTTC
-	TRBV21-1	once	TRBJ1-4	CASSKEKGGNEKLFF	TGTGCCAGCAGCAAAGAGAAAGGGGGAAATGAAAAACTGTTTTTT
-	TRBV11-2	-	TRBJ1-1	CASSLGEYTEAFF	TGTGCCAGCAGCTTAGGAGAATATACTGAAGCTTTCTTT
-	TRBV5-6	-	TRBJ1-1	CASSLAGGLVTFF	TGTGCCAGCAGCTTGGCCGGGGGGCTCGTAACTTTCTTT
TRBD1	TRBV9	-	TRBJ1-2	CASSANTGGAAYGYTF	TGTGCCAGCAGCGCCAACACAGGGGGCGCCGCCTATGGCTACACCTTC
-	TRBV18	few	TRBJ1-3	CASSPDGNSGNTIYF	TGTGCCAGCTCGCCCGACGGGAACTCTGGAAACACCATATATTTT
-	TRBV29-1	-	TRBJ2-5	CSVESGRGETQYF	TGCAGCGTTGAATCTGGTAGAGGGGAGACCCAGTACTTC
-	TRBV18	-	TRBJ2-2	CASSPRGDRNTGELFF	TGTGCCAGCTCACCACGCGGGGACAGGAACACCGGGGAGCTGTTTTTT
-	TRBV6-6	-	TRBJ1-6	CASSSPGVGPLHF	TGTGCCAGCAGTTCCCCCGGGGTGGGGCCCCTCCACTTT
-	TRBV2	-	TRBJ1-2	CASSEEQLYGYTF	TGTGCCAGCAGTGAGGAACAGCTCTATGGCTACACCTTC
-	TRBV4-1	once	TRBJ1-6	CASSQEGWGGNSPLHF	TGCGCCAGCAGCCAAGAAGGGTGGGGGGGTAATTCACCCCTCCACTTT
-	TRBV3-1/TRBV3-2	-	TRBJ2-3	CASSAQGWNQPQYF	TGTGCCAGCAGCGCACAGGGATGGAATCAGCCCCAGTATTTT
-	TRBV2	-	TRBJ1-3	CASGGHYPDTIYF	TGTGCCAGCGGCGGACACTACCCGGACACCATATATTTT
TRBD1	TRBV7-9	-	TRBJ2-7	CASSPLPGQGTYEQYF	TGTGCCAGCAGCCCCCTGCCCGGACAGGGGACCTACGAGCAGTACTTC
-	TRBV19	-	TRBJ1-3	CASTWEGYDGNTIYF	TGTGCCAGTACGTGGGAGGGTTACGATGGAAACACCATATATTTT
TRBD1	TRBV5-1	-	TRBJ2-3	CASSLVLTGATDTQYF	TGCGCCAGCAGCTTGGTATTAACAGGGGCCACAGATACGCAGTATTTT
-	TRBV6-2/TRBV6-3	-	TRBJ2-5	CASSGGETQYF	TGTGCCAGCAGTGGCGGAGAGACCCAGTACTTC
TRBD1	TRBV19	-	TRBJ1-4	CASSGGTGGTLGEKLFF	TGTGCCAGTAGTGGAGGGACAGGGGGCACCCTAGGTGAAAAACTGTTTTTT
-	TRBV21-1	-	TRBJ2-7	CASSPLRQLEQYF	TGTGCCAGCAGCCCCCTAAGACAACTCGAGCAGTACTTC
-	TRBV7-9	-	TRBJ2-1	CASSSPYNEQFF	TGTGCCAGCAGCAGCCCTTACAATGAGCAGTTCTTC
-	TRBV4-1	-	TRBJ1-1	CASSLTGNTEAFF	TGCGCCAGCAGCCTTACAGGTAACACTGAAGCTTTCTTT
-	TRBV11-2	-	TRBJ2-1	CASSLGTVNEQFF	TGTGCCAGCAGCTTAGGGACAGTCAATGAGCAGTTCTTC